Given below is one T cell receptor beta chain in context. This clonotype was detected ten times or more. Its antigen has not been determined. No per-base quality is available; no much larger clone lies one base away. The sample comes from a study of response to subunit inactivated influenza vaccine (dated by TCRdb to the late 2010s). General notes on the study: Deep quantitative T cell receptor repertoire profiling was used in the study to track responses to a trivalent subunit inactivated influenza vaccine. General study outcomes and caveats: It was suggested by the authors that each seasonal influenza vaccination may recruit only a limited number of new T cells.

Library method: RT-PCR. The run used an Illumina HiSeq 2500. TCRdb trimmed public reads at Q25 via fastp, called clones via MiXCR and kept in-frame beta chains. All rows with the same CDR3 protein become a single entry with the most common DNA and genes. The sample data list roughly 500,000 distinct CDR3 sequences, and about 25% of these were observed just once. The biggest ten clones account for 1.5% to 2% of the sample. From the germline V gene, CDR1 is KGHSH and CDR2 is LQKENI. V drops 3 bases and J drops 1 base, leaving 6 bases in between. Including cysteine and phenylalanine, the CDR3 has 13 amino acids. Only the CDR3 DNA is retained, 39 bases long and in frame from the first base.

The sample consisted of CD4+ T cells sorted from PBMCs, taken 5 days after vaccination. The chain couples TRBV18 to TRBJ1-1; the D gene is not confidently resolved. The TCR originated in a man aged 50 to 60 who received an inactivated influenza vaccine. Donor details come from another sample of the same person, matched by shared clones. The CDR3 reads CASSPQPNTEAFF. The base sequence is TGTGCCAGCTCACCTCAGCCGAACACTGAAGCTTTCTTT.